This T cell receptor (beta chain) was observed in a study of cytomegalovirus exposure and HLA in healthy donors. Whole-study results and caveats: Overall, around 150 TCR beta chains were annotated as cytomegalovirus-associated. Later, an analysis found that common viral pathogens appeared to be linked with several of the most significant clusters.

Remarks on this clone: Its antigen is unknown.

The primer mix had 60 Vbeta and 13 Jbeta primers. The repertoire was sequenced with immunoSEQ multiplex PCR; TCRdb's copy has only in-frame clones and lacks some. The data hold about 110,000 clones, with 75% observed a single time. Germline V gives CDR1 PRHDT, CDR2 FYEKMQ (reference sequence). The CDR3 consists of 15 residues. Unmatched junction bases numbered 8, after V lost 5 bases and J lost 5 bases. The V gene is TRBV13, the J gene TRBJ2-2; 7 bases are a match to TRBD1. The sequence was obtained from a male donor in good health and CMV-seropositive. Sequencing input: PBMCs. The CDR3 nucleotides are TGTGCCAGCAGCCACCGACAGGGAAATACCGGGGAGCTGTTTTTT. This sequence encodes CASSHRQGNTGELFF. Full variable domain (missing parts from reference TRBV13 and TRBJ2-2): AAGVIQSPRHLIKEKRETATLKCYPIPRHDTVYWYQQGPGQDPQFLISFYEKMQSDKGSIPDRFSAQQFSDYHSELNMSSLELGDSALYFCASSHRQGNTGELFFGEGSRLTVL.